Listed below are T cell receptor beta chains from one sample, sequenced in a study of cytomegalovirus exposure and HLA in healthy donors. Some clones are missing from TCRdb's copy, which holds only in-frame ones; the method was immunoSEQ multiplex PCR. The table has approximately 88,000 clones, around 96% seen once; the top ten hold 1.3%. Input material: PBMCs. These receptors were obtained from a woman between 18 and 30 years old in good health and CMV-seronegative. The CDR3 runs from the conserved cysteine through the conserved F or W. D genes are given only for firm matches. Only some rows state a clone size, as once, few, many or a class for expanded clones.

cdr3_aa cdr3_nt v_call d_call j_call clone_size
CASSLGRDNQPQHF TGTGCCAGCAGCTTAGGGCGGGATAATCAGCCCCAGCATTTT TRBV13 NA TRBJ1-5 NA
CASSSWTSNNEQFF TGTGCCAGCAGCTCGTGGACTAGCAACAATGAGCAGTTCTTC TRBV7-9 TRBD2 TRBJ2-1 NA
CATGQIRTDTQYF TGTGCCACCGGACAGATTCGCACAGATACGCAGTATTTT TRBV19 NA TRBJ2-3 NA
CASRQGYSGRPPYEQYF TGTGCCAGTCGACAGGGATACAGCGGGAGGCCTCCCTACGAGCAGTACTTC TRBV28 TRBD2 TRBJ2-7 NA
CASSASGSADTQYF TGTGCCAGCAGCGCTAGCGGGAGTGCAGATACGCAGTATTTT TRBV11-3 TRBD2 TRBJ2-3 NA
CASSQSPAQGNNSPLHF TGCGCCAGCAGCCAATCCCCGGCACAGGGGAACAATTCACCCCTCCACTTT TRBV4-1 TRBD1 TRBJ1-6 NA
CATLEGVNTEAFF TGTGCCACCCTAGAGGGGGTAAACACTGAAGCTTTCTTT TRBV6-5 NA TRBJ1-1 NA
CASSPTGNEQYF TGTGCCAGCAGCCCCACAGGGAACGAGCAGTACTTC TRBV6-5 NA TRBJ2-7 NA
CASSIPRTGSGANVLTF TGTGCCAGTAGTATACCCCGGACAGGTTCGGGGGCCAACGTCCTGACTTTC TRBV19 TRBD1 TRBJ2-6 few
CASSGSGPYNEQFF TGTGCCAGCAGTGGTAGCGGCCCCTACAATGAGCAGTTCTTC TRBV6-1 NA TRBJ2-1 once
CASSLEPGELFF TGTGCCAGCAGCTTAGAGCCCGGGGAGCTGTTTTTT TRBV7-2 NA TRBJ2-2 NA
CASIFGGSSYEQYF TGTGCCAGCATTTTCGGGGGTAGCTCCTACGAGCAGTACTTC TRBV6-5 NA TRBJ2-7 NA
CAWNSGGPETQYF TGTGCCTGGAATTCGGGAGGGCCGGAGACCCAGTACTTC TRBV30 TRBD2 TRBJ2-5 NA
CASSSAGTFNEQFF TGTGCCAGCAGTTCAGCCGGGACTTTCAATGAGCAGTTCTTC TRBV6-6 NA TRBJ2-1 once
CASSDNSGSLETQYF TGCGCCAGCAGCGACAATAGCGGGAGCCTGGAGACCCAGTACTTC TRBV10-2 TRBD2 TRBJ2-5 once
CASRGTGYSYEQYF TGTGCCAGCAGGGGGACAGGGTACTCCTACGAGCAGTACTTC TRBV2 TRBD1 TRBJ2-7 NA
CASSSPGGQGASSRRQLRDYGYTF TGCGCCAGCAGTTCCCCCGGGGGACAGGGCGCATCCTCACGCCGCCAGCTCCGCGACTATGGCTACACCTTC TRBV5-1 TRBD1 TRBJ1-2 NA
CASSYRSSGYNEQFF TGTGCCAGCAGTTACCGTTCTAGCGGCTACAATGAGCAGTTCTTC TRBV6-5 TRBD2 TRBJ2-1 NA
CASSLIPGLRYEQYF TGTGCCAGCAGCTTAATTCCGGGACTACGGTACGAGCAGTACTTC TRBV7-2 TRBD2 TRBJ2-7 NA
CASRARDRGSWNEQFF TGTGCCAGTAGAGCGCGGGACAGGGGGAGCTGGAATGAGCAGTTCTTC TRBV19 TRBD1 TRBJ2-1 NA
CASSPLKDRGSGANVLTF TGTGCCAGCTCACCGCTTAAGGACAGGGGTTCTGGGGCCAACGTCCTGACTTTC TRBV18 TRBD1 TRBJ2-6 NA
CASSPRGRGDNSPLHF TGTGCCAGCAGCCCAAGGGGCAGGGGCGATAATTCACCCCTCCACTTT TRBV9 NA TRBJ1-6 NA
CASSFRDSLNEQYF TGTGCCAGCAGTTTTAGGGACAGTCTAAACGAGCAGTACTTC TRBV27 TRBD1 TRBJ2-7 NA
CASSQDWDYLYEQYF TGCGCCAGCAGCCAAGATTGGGACTACCTCTACGAGCAGTACTTC TRBV4-1 TRBD2 TRBJ2-7 NA
CAIGKQGLEAEAFF TGTGCCATCGGTAAACAGGGGCTTGAGGCTGAAGCTTTCTTT TRBV10-3 TRBD1 TRBJ1-1 NA
CASTLTGDAFNYGYTF TGTGCCAGCACGCTGACAGGAGACGCTTTCAACTATGGCTACACCTTC TRBV28 NA TRBJ1-2 NA
CASSSLDLRDRVTDTQYF TGTGCCAGCAGTTCCCTCGACCTACGGGACAGGGTCACAGATACGCAGTATTTT TRBV27 TRBD1 TRBJ2-3 once
CASISGGYNEQFF TGTGCCAGTATCAGCGGGGGCTACAATGAGCAGTTCTTC TRBV19 TRBD2 TRBJ2-1 NA
CASSYTQGGTYEQYF TGTGCCAGCAGTTACACCCAGGGGGGCACCTACGAGCAGTACTTC TRBV6-5 NA TRBJ2-7 NA
CASSLVGGSTDTQYF TGTGCCAGCAGCTTGGTGGGGGGGAGCACAGATACGCAGTATTTT TRBV5-6 TRBD2 TRBJ2-3 NA
CASRTGTSGYCTQYF TGTGCCAGCAGAACAGGGACTAGCGGGTATTGCACGCAGTATTTT TRBV5-7 TRBD2 TRBJ2-3 NA
CASSLAGTALQPQHF TGTGCCAGCAGCTTAGCAGGTACCGCGCTGCAGCCCCAGCATTTT TRBV5-8 NA TRBJ1-5 once
CASSDGGQGFGEQFF TGTGCCAGCAGTGACGGGGGACAGGGGTTCGGTGAGCAGTTCTTC TRBV6-4 TRBD1 TRBJ2-1 NA
CASSVGQGNTEAFF TGTGCCAGCAGTGTAGGACAGGGGAACACTGAAGCTTTCTTT TRBV25-1 TRBD1 TRBJ1-1 once
CASRQLDEQYF TGTGCCAGCAGACAGCTGGACGAGCAGTACTTC TRBV6-5 NA TRBJ2-7 NA
CASSPETSGGVQYF TGCGCCAGCAGCCCCGAGACTAGCGGGGGAGTTCAGTACTTC TRBV5-1 TRBD2 TRBJ2-4 once
CASSEGAGTGELFF TGCGCCAGCAGTGAGGGGGCGGGCACCGGGGAGCTGTTTTTT TRBV5-1 TRBD1 TRBJ2-2 NA
CASSFTRETQYF TGTGCCAGCAGTTTCACCAGAGAGACCCAGTACTTC TRBV6-5 NA TRBJ2-5 NA
CASSLRAGRSSTEAFF TGTGCCAGCAGCTTACGGGCAGGGAGGTCGAGTACTGAAGCTTTCTTT TRBV7-2 NA TRBJ1-1 NA
CASSYDGPGQSYEQYF TGTGCCAGCAGTTACGACGGTCCGGGACAGAGCTACGAGCAGTACTTC TRBV6-6 TRBD1 TRBJ2-7 NA
CASSLDRAGTGELFF TGTGCCAGCAGCTTAGACAGGGCCGGCACCGGGGAGCTGTTTTTT TRBV7-7 NA TRBJ2-2 NA
CASTTGNTEAFF TGTGCCAGCACAACAGGGAACACTGAAGCTTTCTTT TRBV27 NA TRBJ1-1 NA
CASSRAGTGVEQYF TGTGCCAGCAGTCGGGCCGGGACAGGGGTCGAGCAGTACTTC TRBV6-5 TRBD1 TRBJ2-7 NA
CASTATSGSADTQYF TGTGCCAGCACCGCGACTAGCGGGAGCGCAGATACGCAGTATTTT TRBV6-5 TRBD2 TRBJ2-3 NA
CASSITGTGAYEQYF TGTGCCAGCAGCATAACCGGGACAGGGGCCTACGAGCAGTACTTC TRBV7-8 TRBD1 TRBJ2-7 NA
CASSYNPGRGGFF TGTGCCAGCAGTTACAACCCCGGAAGGGGAGGTTTCTTT TRBV6-5 NA TRBJ1-1 NA
CASSTLGTGQELFF TGTGCCAGTAGTACTCTGGGGACAGGTCAGGAGCTGTTTTTT TRBV19 TRBD1 TRBJ2-2 NA
CASSPGTSAYNEQFF TGTGCCAGTAGTCCCGGGACTAGCGCATACAATGAGCAGTTCTTC TRBV19 TRBD2 TRBJ2-1 NA
CASTIGPSNEQYF TGTGCCAGCACCATAGGACCTAGCAACGAGCAGTACTTC TRBV28 NA TRBJ2-7 NA
CASSQGTSGRASSTDTQYF TGTGCCAGCAGCCAAGGTACTAGCGGGAGGGCCTCCAGCACAGATACGCAGTATTTT TRBV14 TRBD2 TRBJ2-3 NA
CASSAGRYPQHF TGTGCCAGTAGTGCAGGGCGGTATCCCCAGCATTTT TRBV19 NA TRBJ1-5 NA
CASSYTRLAREQYF TGTGCCAGCAGTTACACCCGCTTGGCGAGGGAGCAGTACTTC TRBV6-6 NA TRBJ2-7 once
CASSLPTRPQGLDTEAFF TGTGCCAGCAGCTTACCTACGAGGCCACAGGGCCTAGACACTGAAGCTTTCTTT TRBV7-9 NA TRBJ1-1 NA
CASSLELSAGNSPLHF TGTGCCAGCAGCTTAGAACTATCTGCCGGGAATTCACCCCTCCACTTT TRBV11-2 NA TRBJ1-6 NA
CASSQVGQLSYGYTF TGCGCCAGCAGCCAGGTAGGACAGTTATCTTATGGCTACACCTTC TRBV4-1 NA TRBJ1-2 NA